Below, 15 T cell receptor beta chains from the same sample are listed, as sequenced in a study of cytomegalovirus exposure and HLA in healthy donors. The PCR employed 60 Vbeta primers together with 13 Jbeta primers. Assay: immunoSEQ multiplex PCR; the TCRdb copy retains only in-frame clones and omits some. This sample contains approximately 110,000 clones. The sequenced material came from PBMCs. These receptors were taken from a man between 18 and 35 years old in good health and CMV-seronegative.

J is TRBJ2-7 and V is TRBV10-3, with unresolved D. The germline CDR1 and CDR2 sequences are ENHRY and SYGVKD. CDR3 length: 12 residues. The V and J ends lost 0 bases and 5 bases respectively, with 5 bases between them. The CDR3 protein is CAISESSNEQYF. CDR3 in DNA: TGTGCCATCAGTGAGTCGAGCAACGAGCAGTACTTC.

The chain employs TRBV18 and TRBJ1-2; 8 bases map to TRBD1. V shed 8 bases and J 6 bases; nucleotides not matched to a gene: 8. Germline V CDR1 and CDR2: KGHSH, LQKENI. The CDR3 has 13 amino acids. This CDR3 is CASRLSGGDGYTF. CDR3 DNA: TGTGCCAGCCGACTCTCAGGGGGCGATGGCTACACCTTC.

The V call is TRBV11-2, the J call TRBJ2-7; 9 bases align to TRBD1. The CDR3 extends over 14 amino acids. The V gene end was trimmed by 5 bases and the J gene end by 0 bases; junction bases not matched to a gene: 2. Germline V gene sequence: CDR1 SGHAT, CDR2 FQNNGV. The CDR3 coding sequence is TGTGCCAGCAGCGCGACAGGGGGCTCCTACGAGCAGTACTTC. Its translation: CASSATGGSYEQYF.

The chain joins TRBV5-1 to TRBJ2-6; TRBD1 aligns across 8 bases. Trimming at V came to 3 bases and at J to 0 bases, leaving 5 bases not matched to a gene. The CDR3 consists of 17 residues. The germline CDR1 and CDR2 sequences are SGHRS and YFSETQ. The CDR3, as DNA: TGCGCCAGCAGCTCCGCAGGGGGCCTCTCTGGGGCCAACGTCCTGACTTTC. It yields the protein CASSSAGGLSGANVLTF.

This chain links TRBV6-1 with TRBJ1-4; D is undetermined. Germline V gene lookup returns CDR1 MNHNS and CDR2 SASEGT. The CDR3 has 15 amino acids. The V end lost 1 base, the J end lost 0 bases, and 6 bases lay between the germline ends. As DNA, the CDR3 is TGTGCCAGCAGTGAAGACGGTACAACTAATGAAAAACTGTTTTTT. Its translation is CASSEDGTTNEKLFF.

The rearrangement joins TRBV10-2 to TRBJ1-1, with D perhaps TRBD1 (6 bases). This CDR3 comprises 15 residues. Germline CDR1 and CDR2: WSHSY and SAAADI. The CDR3, as DNA: TGCGCGACCTTCCGGGCAGGGGCCTCGGGCACTGAAGCTTTCTTT. Encoded protein: CATFRAGASGTEAFF.

CDR3 residues: CASSYRGLMGQYF. Written as DNA, the CDR3 is TGTGCCAGCAGTTACAGGGGTTTGATGGGGCAGTACTTC. This chain joins TRBV6-5 and TRBJ2-5, with a tentative D call TRBD1 (5 bases). V lost 2 bases, J lost 11 bases, and 15 bases lay in between. CDR3 size: 13 residues. From germline, CDR1 is MNHEY and CDR2 SVGAGI.

The CDR3 loop reads CASSLERGRPGGIHGYTF. The CDR3 DNA reads TGTGCCAGCAGTTTAGAGCGGGGCCGCCCGGGCGGAATCCATGGCTACACCTTC. The gene calls are TRBV28 and TRBJ1-2; a weak D match, TRBD1 (5 bases). The CDR3 consists of 18 residues. Germline-derived CDR1 and CDR2 are MDHEN and SYDVKM. Trimming removed 2 bases from V and 6 bases from J, with 25 bases in between.

This chain links TRBV11-2 with TRBJ2-3; 16 bases are shared with TRBD2. V lost 4 bases to trimming and J lost 0 bases; unmatched junction nucleotides: 7. Germline V CDR1 and CDR2: SGHAT, FQNNGV. This CDR3 spans 19 amino acids. The DNA for the CDR3 is TGTGCCAGCAGCTCCCCGGGACTAGCGGGAGGGACTAGCACAGATACGCAGTATTTT. Its protein is CASSSPGLAGGTSTDTQYF.

The chain combines TRBV9 with TRBJ1-1; weak D call: TRBD1 (6 bases). The CDR3 extends over 14 amino acids. Trimming shortened V by 4 bases and J by 5 bases, and 15 bases separated the two germline ends. Germline CDR1 and CDR2: SGDLS and YYNGEE. The chain's CDR3 is CASSPGGTETEAFF. The CDR3 bases are TGTGCCAGCAGCCCTGGGGGCACGGAGACTGAAGCTTTCTTT.

This chain joins TRBV7-9 and TRBJ1-1; D is unresolved. Between the trimmed V and J ends, which lost 4 bases and 6 bases, there was a span of 12 bases. The CDR3 is made up of 13 amino acids. The germline V gene encodes CDR1 SEHNR and CDR2 FQNEAQ (reference sequence). CDR3: CASSWSQLPEAFF. CDR3 DNA sequence: TGTGCCAGCAGCTGGTCACAGCTACCTGAAGCTTTCTTT.

The chain has TRBV7-9 and TRBJ1-1; TRBD1 aligns across 7 bases. From germline, CDR1 is SEHNR and CDR2 FQNEAQ (reference sequence). After removal of 5 bases from V and 2 bases from J, the junction contained 8 bases not matched to a gene. This CDR3 is built from 15 residues. The CDR3 nucleotides are TGTGCCAGCAGCATAAAGGGACAGCCAAACACTGAAGCTTTCTTT. Protein sequence: CASSIKGQPNTEAFF.

V gene TRBV28 combines with J gene TRBJ2-7; 7 positions agree with TRBD1. The CDR3 loop spans 15 amino acids. Per the germline V gene, CDR1 is MDHEN and CDR2 is SYDVKM. Trimming cost V 4 bases and J 5 bases; bases outside gene matches: 11. The chain's CDR3 is CASSSGQDGQDEQYF. The CDR3 nucleotides are TGTGCCAGCAGTTCCGGACAGGATGGGCAAGACGAGCAGTACTTC.

V gene TRBV14 combines with J gene TRBJ2-1; 8 bases align to TRBD2. Germline CDR1 and CDR2: SGHDN and FVKESK. There are 14 residues in the CDR3. V was clipped by 3 bases and J by 8 bases; unmatched bases: 6. The CDR3 bases are TGTGCCAGCAGCCACAGCGGGAGTTGGGATGAGCAGTTCTTC. Its translation is CASSHSGSWDEQFF.

The chain carries TRBV7-2 and TRBJ2-1; 8 bases fit TRBD2. CDR1 and CDR2 from the germline V gene are SGHTA and FQGNSA. The CDR3 length is 15 residues. Germline trimming cut 5 bases from V and 2 bases from J; bases unmatched to any gene: 5. The CDR3 is CASSPNGGAYNEQFF. CDR3 DNA: TGTGCCAGCAGCCCCAACGGGGGGGCCTACAATGAGCAGTTCTTC.